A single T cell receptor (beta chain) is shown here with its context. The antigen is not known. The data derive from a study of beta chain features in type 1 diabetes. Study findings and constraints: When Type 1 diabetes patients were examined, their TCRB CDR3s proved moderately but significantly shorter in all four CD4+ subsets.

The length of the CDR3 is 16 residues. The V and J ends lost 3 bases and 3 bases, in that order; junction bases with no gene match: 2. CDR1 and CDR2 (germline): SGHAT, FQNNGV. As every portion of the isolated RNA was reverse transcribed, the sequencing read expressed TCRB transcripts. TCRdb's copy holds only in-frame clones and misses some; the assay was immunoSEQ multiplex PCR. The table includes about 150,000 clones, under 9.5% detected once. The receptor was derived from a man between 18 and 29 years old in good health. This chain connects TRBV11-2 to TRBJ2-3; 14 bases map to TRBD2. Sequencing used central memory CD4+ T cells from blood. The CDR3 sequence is CASSFGTSGSTDTQYF. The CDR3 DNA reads TGTGCCAGCAGCTTCGGGACTAGCGGGAGTACAGATACGCAGTATTTT.